The T cell receptor (beta chain) described here comes from a study of identical twins. Addition of a universal primer site occurred through template switching, and cDNA carried unique molecular identifiers. TCRdb used MiXCR to reprocess the 5' RACE reads, holding one entry per CDR3 protein. The sample carries about 340,000 distinct CDR3 sequences, 9% to 15% recorded once. The sample holds a few counts of this clonotype. The antigen is undetermined. This CDR3 is built from 13 residues. V lost 0 bases, J lost 4 bases, and 10 bases lay in between. Germline V gene data show CDR1 as DFQATT and CDR2 as SNEGSKA (reference sequence). General study findings and limits: The degree of excess twin sharing was weaker in beta out-of-frame sequences.

These data were likewise used in another study, on yellow fever vaccine responses in identical twins.

The sequenced sample consisted of CD8+ T cells sorted from blood. The rearrangement links TRBV20-1 to TRBJ2-7; perhaps TRBD2 as D (5 bases). The origin of this receptor is a woman between 18 and 29 years old in good health. CDR3 sequence reads: CSARDGADYEQYF. CDR3 sequence (DNA): TGCAGTGCTAGAGATGGAGCGGATTACGAGCAGTACTTC.